The sequence of this T cell receptor (beta chain) was determined in a study of CD8 T cells in Susac syndrome. Findings and limits, study-wide: TCR sequencing and HLA analysis covered a relatively small number of individuals.

Reverse transcription of roughly 0.45 to 1 ug RNA was performed with random hexamers. The immunoSEQ assay covered 54 Vbeta and 13 Jbeta segments for CDR3. In TCRdb, the immunoSEQ multiplex PCR reads were re-called with MiXCR into one record per CDR3 protein. Of roughly 150,000 distinct CDR3 sequences listed, less than 97% are singletons. The CDR3 totals 18 residues. Germline V gene data show CDR1 as LGHDT and CDR2 as YNNKEL (reference sequence). V dropped 1 base and J dropped 2; count of bases not matched to a gene: 7. With regard to this clonotype: No antigen is known for it.

Relapsing-remitting disease, either stable or active, was present in the multiple sclerosis controls, who were treatment-naive patients. FACS was used to enrich TEMRA cells, whereas the CD8+ and CD4+ T cells were obtained by negative isolation. This chain uses TRBV3-1 with TRBJ2-3; 12 bases map to TRBD2. The clonotype originates from a human donor with multiple sclerosis. Sequenced sample: CD8+ T cells from PBMCs. CDR3 DNA: TGTGCCAGCAGCCAAGGATGGCTAGCGGGGGGGTACACAGATACGCAGTATTTT. Amino acid sequence: CASSQGWLAGGYTDTQYF.